This paragraph reports one T cell receptor beta chain. The CDR3 runs 13 residues. J gave up 2 bases and V 3 bases, and 0 bases lay outside the gene matches. Germline CDR1 SGDLS, CDR2 YYNGEE. The data were taken from a study of blood T cell repertoires in COVID-19. Looking at the study overall: Sites in the United States, Italy and Spain provided acute and convalescent COVID-19 samples.

In the authors' methods: Estimates of nucleated cell counts were drawn from the amplification of reference gene primers. Here immunoSEQ multiplex PCR was the method, and the copy in TCRdb shows in-frame clones only, minus some. V and J calls and clone size come straight from that table; D and trimming were deduced from the DNA. Of about 240,000 clones in the sample, 85% were seen once. Sequenced: peripheral blood. This receptor was taken from a man between 50 and 59 years old with COVID-19, enrolled during active disease. This rearrangement joins TRBV9 to TRBJ2-7, with 9 bases identical to TRBD1. In DNA, the CDR3 is TGTGCCAGCAGCGGGGACAGGGCCTACGAGCAGTACTTC. As protein: CASSGDRAYEQYF. Complete variable domain (other parts from reference TRBV9 and TRBJ2-7): DSGVTQTPKHLITATGQRVTLRCSPRSGDLSVYWYQQSLDQGLQFLIQYYNGEERAKGNILERFSAQQFPDLHSELNLSSLELGDSALYFCASSGDRAYEQYFGPGTRLTVT.